The 24 T cell receptor beta chains listed next were all sequenced from one sample in a study of read filtering for tumor transcriptome and immune sequencing (dated by TCRdb to between 2020 and 2021). The sequencing machine was an Illumina HiSeq 4000. Starting from 400 ng RNA, TCR libraries were constructed with the Immunoverse kit using molecular barcoded adaptors that cover the alpha/delta and beta/gamma chains. Using fastp trimming at Q25 and MiXCR clonotype assembly, TCRdb reanalyzed the public sequencing data and kept in-frame beta chains. Rows with one shared CDR3 protein collapse into an entry with the most common genes and DNA. The sample table contains around 130,000 distinct CDR3 sequences; only one count was recorded for roughly an eighth of them. The ten largest clones take up 6.5% to 9% of the sample. What was sequenced was a population of CD138-negative cells sorted from bone marrow. The meaning of the sample's cell subset or site label: bone marrow mononuclear cells depleted of CD138+ plasma/myeloma cells by negative magnetic selection. The source of these receptors is a donor at least 40 years old with multiple myeloma.

Comment on this clonotype: It is likely a read error, because the conserved phenylalanine at the end of the CDR3 is missing. The chain employs TRBV10-3 and TRBJ2-5; 9 bases align to TRBD1. In germline, CDR1 is ENHRY, CDR2 SYGVKD. Unmatched junction bases numbered 7, after V lost 10 bases and J lost 1 base. The length of the CDR3 is 14 residues. DNA of the CDR3: TGTGCCACGTCTCCGGGACAGGGCCAAGAGACCCAGTACCTC. Residues: CATSPGQGQETQYL.

This clonotype was seen at least ten times. The gene calls are TRBV12-3 or TRBV12-4 and TRBJ2-1; D might be TRBD2 (6 bases). The CDR3 length is 15 residues. V lost 2 bases, J lost 6 bases, and 14 bases lay in between. The CDR3 DNA is TGTGCCAGCAGTTTATGGGGCCCCGGGGGCAATGAGCAGTTCTTC. Residues: CASSLWGPGGNEQFF.

In its sample, this clonotype was seen many times. V gene TRBV18 combines with J gene TRBJ1-1, with a tentative D call TRBD1 (5 bases). V gave up 1 base and J gave up 0 bases, with 9 bases separating them. CDR1 and CDR2 (germline): KGHSH, LQKENI. The CDR3 length is 15 residues. The CDR3 bases are TGTGCCAGCTCACCACGGAGGGGAATGAACACTGAAGCTTTCTTT. Translating gives CASSPRRGMNTEAFF.

The chain recombines TRBV20-1 with TRBJ2-1, with 9 bases lining up with TRBD2. The germline V gene has CDR1 DFQATT and CDR2 SNEGSKA (reference sequence). The J segment lost 5 bases and the V segment lost 6 bases, leaving 5 bases of the junction unmatched. The CDR3 loop spans 13 amino acids. CDR3 sequence (DNA): TGCAGTGCGAGTAGCGGGAGTAACAATGAGCAGTTCTTC. Encoded protein: CSASSGSNNEQFF.

There are a few counts of this clonotype. The chain recombines TRBV20-1 with TRBJ2-3, with D unclear. Trimming took 5 bases from V and 3 from J, leaving 18 bases between them. This CDR3 spans 15 amino acids. CDR1 is DFQATT and CDR2 is SNEGSKA in the germline V gene (reference sequence). CDR3 sequence (DNA): TGCAGTGCTGAGACTCCCCTAGGGAAGACAGATACGCAGTATTTT. Protein: CSAETPLGKTDTQYF.

This clonotype came up many times. The chain links TRBV27 to TRBJ1-1; TRBD1 matches 9 bases. V lost 6 bases, J lost 9 bases, and 14 bases stayed unmatched. The CDR3 covers 15 residues. Germline CDR1 MNHEY, CDR2 SMNVEV (reference sequence). CDR3 bases: TGTGCCAGCAGCCTAGCCGGGACAGGGAACTGGAAAGCTTTCTTT. Translating it yields CASSLAGTGNWKAFF.

A note on this clonotype: A much larger clone is a single base away; this may be a read error. The chain combines TRBV27 with TRBJ1-5, with D possibly being TRBD1 (5 bases). This CDR3 is 15 amino acids long. The germline V gene has CDR1 MNHEY and CDR2 SMNVEV (reference sequence). The CDR3 DNA reads TGTGCCAGCGGTTTTTTAGGGGCCGAGATGAAGCCCCAGCATTTT. Translation gives CASGFLGAEMKPQHF.

There are a few counts of this clonotype. A much larger clone lies one base from this, so it may be a read error. Given the absence of the conserved phenylalanine or tryptophan at the CDR3 end, a read error is likely. The DNA of the CDR3 is TGTGCCAGCAGCAGGGACAGGAACACTGAAGCTTTCTTA. Translated: CASSRDRNTEAFL. The rearrangement joins TRBV7-7 to TRBJ1-1; 7 nucleotides agree with TRBD1. Germline V gene sequence: CDR1 SSHAT, CDR2 FNYEAQ (reference sequence). The V and J ends lost 5 bases and 1 base, in that order; junction bases with no gene match: 1. This CDR3 is built from 13 residues.

This clonotype has just a few counts. V gene TRBV14 combines with J gene TRBJ1-1; possible D gene TRBD1, 6 bases. The V and J ends lost 4 bases and 4 bases respectively, with 16 bases between them. Germline V gene lookup returns CDR1 SGHDN and CDR2 FVKESK. CDR3 length: 15 residues. The CDR3 protein is CASSLRGGISTEAFF. CDR3 sequence (DNA): TGTGCCAGCAGCCTCAGAGGGGGGATCTCCACTGAAGCTTTCTTT.

In this sample, this clonotype turned up many times. The chain combines TRBV6-6 with TRBJ2-1, with TRBD2 matching over 13 bases. The germline V gene encodes CDR1 MNHNY and CDR2 SVGAGI (reference sequence). The CDR3 runs 16 residues. After removal of 6 bases from V and 10 bases from J, the junction contained 12 bases not matched to a gene. The CDR3, as DNA: TGTGCCAGCAGCCCACTAGCGGGAGGGCCTTGGAAGGAGCAGTTCTTC. Translating gives CASSPLAGGPWKEQFF.

This clonotype was observed many times. The chain recombines TRBV14 with TRBJ2-7; 8 nucleotides line up with TRBD1. Trimming cost V 8 bases and J 1 base; bases outside gene matches: 16. The CDR3 runs to 17 residues. Germline V gene lookup returns CDR1 SGHDN and CDR2 FVKESK. The CDR3 region is CASGPGGRPSRSYEQYF. DNA for the CDR3: TGTGCCAGCGGACCAGGGGGCCGACCATCCCGGTCCTACGAGCAGTACTTC.

This clonotype came up many times. This rearrangement joins TRBV20-1 to TRBJ2-1, with TRBD1 identical over 11 bases. CDR3 length: 13 residues. The germline gives CDR1 DFQATT, CDR2 SNEGSKA (reference sequence). The CDR3 sequence is CRGQGASTNEQFF. As DNA, the CDR3 is TGCAGAGGACAGGGGGCATCCACGAATGAGCAGTTCTTC.

This clonotype was detected a few times. This chain uses TRBV2 with TRBJ2-4; D perhaps matches TRBD2 (5 bases). V dropped 9 bases and J dropped 0 bases, with 24 bases sitting between them. CDR3 size: 18 residues. The germline V gene has CDR1 SNHLY and CDR2 FYNNEI. CDR3 nucleotide sequence: TGTGCCAGTACTTTAGCGAGACTCTTGCACGTAGCCAAAAACATTCAGTACTTC. Its translation: CASTLARLLHVAKNIQYF.

At least ten counts were recorded for this clonotype. This chain joins TRBV5-5 and TRBJ2-1; TRBD1 aligns across 12 bases. The V gene's germline CDR1 is SGHKS and CDR2 YYEKEE (reference sequence). The CDR3 has 15 amino acids. V dropped 4 bases and J dropped 8; count of bases not matched to a gene: 7. Here the CDR3 reads CASSPGQGAGDEQFF. DNA for the CDR3: TGTGCCAGCAGCCCGGGACAGGGGGCCGGGGATGAGCAGTTCTTC.

This clonotype was counted many times. The chain couples TRBV4-1 to TRBJ1-6, with 8 positions matching TRBD1. J was trimmed by 5 bases and V by 1 base; bases with no gene match: 1. The CDR3 totals 15 residues. Looked up from germline, CDR1 is MGHRA and CDR2 is YSYEKL. The CDR3 DNA is TGCGCCAGCAGCCAAGGGGACAGGAATAATTCACCCCTCCACTTT. This codes for CASSQGDRNNSPLHF.

This clonotype was counted ten times or more. The rearrangement joins TRBV5-1 to TRBJ2-7, with D maybe TRBD1 (6 bases). The CDR3 is made up of 12 amino acids. Trimming stripped 3 bases from V and 5 bases from J, with 9 bases between. The germline V gene has CDR1 SGHRS and CDR2 YFSETQ. CDR3 bases: TGCGCCAGCAGCTGGGCAGGGGACGAGCAGTACTTC. Encoded protein: CASSWAGDEQYF.

This clonotype was recorded many times. V and J are TRBV6-2 or TRBV6-3 and TRBJ2-1; TRBD2 aligns across 12 bases. CDR1 and CDR2 (germline): MNHEY, SVGEGT. After removal of 0 bases from V and 5 bases from J, the junction contained 8 bases not matched to a gene. The CDR3 consists of 18 residues. The CDR3 coding sequence is TGTGCCAGCAGTTACTCCCTAGCGGGAGGGCCCCCTCACAATGAGCAGTTCTTC. Encoded protein: CASSYSLAGGPPHNEQFF.

This clonotype was counted many times. V gene TRBV6-5 combines with J gene TRBJ2-1; D remains unclear. The germline CDR1 and CDR2 sequences are MNHEY and SVGAGI. The germline V and J ends were trimmed by 1 base and 9 bases, with 7 bases remaining between them. The CDR3 is 12 amino acids. CDR3 region: CASSYYGSEQFF. The CDR3 DNA reads TGTGCCAGCAGTTACTACGGCAGTGAGCAGTTCTTC.

The chain employs TRBV5-6 and TRBJ1-1; D is unresolved. Germline lookup yields CDR1 SGHDT and CDR2 YYEEEE. V lost 4 bases and J 10 bases, leaving 14 bases between the germline ends. CDR3 length equals 12 residues. The DNA of the CDR3 is TGTGCCAGCAGCCCAGCTAGGTCTGGAGCTTTCTTT. It codes for CASSPARSGAFF. Combining the CDR3 with reference TRBV5-6 and TRBJ1-1 gives the whole variable domain DAGVTQSPTHLIKTRGQQVTLRCSPKSGHDTVSWYQQALGQGPQFIFQYYEEEERQRGNFPDRFSGHQFPNYSSELNVNALLLGDSALYLCASSPARSGAFFGQGTRLTVV.

This clonotype has only a few counts. A much more abundant neighbour one base away suggests this may be a read error. The chain links TRBV10-2 to TRBJ2-1; D possibly corresponds to TRBD2 (6 bases). The CDR3 consists of 12 residues. Per germline, CDR1 WSHSY and CDR2 SAAADI. The CDR3 protein is CATSEEGNEQFF. The CDR3 DNA sequence: TGCGCCACCAGTGAGGAGGGCAATGAGCAGTTCTTC.

This clonotype was counted many times. The chain recombines TRBV20-1 with TRBJ2-1; possibly TRBD1 or TRBD2 for D (5 bases each). The CDR3 spans 16 residues. Trimming pared 0 bases from V and 3 bases from J, leaving 15 bases between. Germline V lookup: CDR1 DFQATT, CDR2 SNEGSKA (reference sequence). The CDR3 bases are TGCAGTGCTAGAGATCGGGACCACCAAGGCTACAATGAGCAGTTCTTC. It yields the protein CSARDRDHQGYNEQFF.

Comment on this clonotype: One end of the junction is discordant with germline, which a read error may explain. The chain uses TRBV30 and TRBJ2-4, with 13 positions matching TRBD2. The length of the CDR3 is 22 residues. CDR1 GTSNPN and CDR2 SVGIG come from the germline V gene (reference sequence). The CDR3 sequence is CAWSQKPGLAGRGGEAKNVQYF. As DNA, the CDR3 is TGTGCCTGGAGCCAGAAACCGGGACTAGCGGGGCGAGGCGGGGAAGCCAAAAACGTTCAGTACTTC.

This clonotype was counted ten times or more. The chain couples TRBV6-2 or TRBV6-3 to TRBJ2-1, with 7 positions matching TRBD2. The CDR3 covers 15 residues. V shed 4 bases, J shed 3 bases, and the junction held 6 bases outside the gene matches. Germline-derived CDR1 and CDR2 are MNHEY and SVGEGT. CDR3 protein: CASSLVAGIYNEQFF. CDR3 coding DNA: TGTGCCAGCAGTTTGGTAGCGGGCATCTACAATGAGCAGTTCTTC.

This clonotype has a handful of counts. This chain uses TRBV15 with TRBJ1-5; possibly TRBD1 for D (6 bases). This CDR3 region has 16 residues. CDR1 and CDR2 from the germline V gene are LNHNV and YYDKDF (reference sequence). Trimming shortened V by 0 bases and J by 4 bases, and 13 bases separated the two germline ends. The DNA of the CDR3 is TGTGCCACCAGCAGAGATAGGGGGGCAAGTAATCAGCCCCAGCATTTT. This gives the protein CATSRDRGASNQPQHF.